One sample yielded the 26 T cell receptor beta chains listed below, sequenced in a study of cytomegalovirus exposure and HLA in healthy donors. The PCR used 60 Vbeta and 13 Jbeta primers. Measured with immunoSEQ multiplex PCR; TCRdb has only the in-frame clones, and not every one. The sample has 150,000 to 200,000 clones, roughly 80% seen once. Sequences were obtained from PBMCs. The source of these receptors is a woman aged 30 to 39 in good health and CMV-seronegative.

In the case of this clone: Distinct nucleotide sequences in the sample also encode this CDR3. The chain employs TRBV7-9 and TRBJ1-4, with D unclear. V was clipped by 3 bases and J by 0 bases, with 5 bases between them. CDR1 and CDR2 from the germline V gene are SEHNR and FQNEAQ (reference sequence). The CDR3 has 14 amino acids. In DNA, the CDR3 is TGTGCCAGCAGCTTTAGAGCAACTAATGAAAAACTGTTTTTT. Translating gives CASSFRATNEKLFF.

The chain carries TRBV2 and TRBJ2-1; 10 bases agree with TRBD1. CDR3 length: 15 amino acids. Germline V gene data show CDR1 as SNHLY and CDR2 as FYNNEI. Trimming at V came to 4 bases and at J to 9 bases, leaving 9 bases not matched to a gene. Written as DNA, the CDR3 is TGTGCCAGCAGTGCCGACAGGGGGCATTATGGTGAGCAGTTCTTC. Amino acids: CASSADRGHYGEQFF.

This chain connects TRBV19 to TRBJ1-6; weak D call: TRBD1 (6 bases). V was pared by 11 bases and J by 8 bases, with 16 bases between. CDR3 length: 13 residues. Per the germline V gene, CDR1 is LNHDA and CDR2 is SQIVND (reference sequence). DNA for the CDR3: TGTGCCTCCCAAGGGGGAATTGATTCACCCCTCCACTTT. As protein: CASQGGIDSPLHF.

This clone was observed once. J is TRBJ1-3 and V is TRBV6-1; 9 bases map to TRBD1. V dropped 4 bases and J dropped 0; count of bases not matched to a gene: 10. This CDR3 contains 18 residues. Germline values: CDR1 MNHNS, CDR2 SASEGT. CDR3 coding DNA: TGTGCCAGCAGTGCGGGACAGGGCCTGTATGGCTCTGGAAACACCATATATTTT. The encoded protein is CASSAGQGLYGSGNTIYF.

The chain couples TRBV2 to TRBJ1-2, with TRBD1 as a possible D gene (6 bases). Germline V gene lookup returns CDR1 SNHLY and CDR2 FYNNEI. This CDR3 has 13 amino acids. With 7 bases removed from V and 2 bases from J, the gap between germline ends came to 11 bases. CDR3 DNA: TGTGCCAGCAAGGGGGTCGCCAACTATGGCTACACCTTC. Translating gives CASKGVANYGYTF. The full variable domain, in which reference TRBV2 and TRBJ1-2 provide the parts outside the CDR3, is EPEVTQTPSHQVTQMGQEVILRCVPISNHLYFYWYRQILGQKVEFLVSFYNNEISEKSEIFDDQFSVERPDGSNFTLKIRSTKLEDSAMYFCASKGVANYGYTFGSGTRLTVV.

This clone was seen just once. The chain couples TRBV29-1 to TRBJ2-7; D is possibly TRBD1 (6 bases). V shed 4 bases and J shed 6 bases, with 10 bases lying between them. There are 11 residues in the CDR3. The germline CDR1 and CDR2 sequences are SQVTM and ANQGSEA. The DNA of the CDR3 is TGCAGCGTTGCTACAGGGAGCGAGCAGTACTTC. This codes for CSVATGSEQYF.

This chain links TRBV13 with TRBJ2-1; 8 bases fit TRBD2. The CDR3 runs to 14 residues. The V and J ends lost 1 base and 4 bases, in that order; junction bases with no gene match: 0. CDR1 and CDR2 from the germline V gene are PRHDT and FYEKMQ (reference sequence). The CDR3 DNA reads TGTGCCAGCAGCTTAGCGGGGGGGTACAATGAGCAGTTCTTC. This translates into CASSLAGGYNEQFF.

This clone has only a few counts. This chain joins TRBV6-1 and TRBJ2-7, with TRBD2 as a possible D gene (6 bases). This CDR3 is built from 14 residues. CDR1 is MNHNS, CDR2 SASEGT, per germline. With 2 bases removed from V and 0 bases from J, the gap between germline ends came to 8 bases. DNA of the CDR3: TGTGCCAGCAGTGAAATGCGGGGCTCCTACGAGCAGTACTTC. It encodes CASSEMRGSYEQYF.

The chain links TRBV28 to TRBJ1-5, with 8 bases lining up with TRBD1. CDR3 size: 13 residues. CDR1 is MDHEN and CDR2 is SYDVKM in the germline V gene. V lost 5 bases, J lost 4 bases, and 1 base stayed unmatched. Here the CDR3 reads CASSRQGNQPQHF. CDR3 nucleotide sequence: TGTGCCAGCAGTCGACAGGGGAATCAGCCCCAGCATTTT.

This rearrangement joins TRBV30 to TRBJ2-7; a weak D match, TRBD2 (7 bases). Germline CDR1 GTSNPN, CDR2 SVGIG (reference sequence). The V end lost 1 base, the J end lost 4 bases, and 14 bases lay between the germline ends. This CDR3 spans 14 amino acids. The CDR3 DNA reads as TGTGCCTGGAGTGAGGGGGGGCAACTTTACGAGCAGTACTTC. Protein: CAWSEGGQLYEQYF.

The chain uses TRBV27 and TRBJ1-5; 9 bases agree with TRBD1. Germline V lookup: CDR1 MNHEY, CDR2 SMNVEV (reference sequence). V lost 6 bases to trimming and J lost 4 bases; unmatched junction nucleotides: 10. This CDR3 contains 16 residues. In nucleotides, the CDR3 is TGTGCCAGCAGCGCAACAGGGGGCCAATTTAATCAGCCCCAGCATTTT. It codes for CASSATGGQFNQPQHF.

CDR3 loop: CASSLPTGGSGNTIYF. In DNA form, the CDR3 reads TGTGCCAGCAGCCTCCCCACCGGTGGCTCTGGAAACACCATATATTTT. The V gene is TRBV5-4, the J gene TRBJ1-3; no clear D. Looked up from germline, CDR1 is SGHNT and CDR2 is YYREEE (reference sequence). The CDR3 is made up of 16 amino acids. V was trimmed by 4 bases and J by 0 bases, leaving 14 bases between them.

This clone was counted once. The chain joins TRBV5-4 to TRBJ1-1, with 12 nucleotides matching TRBD1. CDR3 size: 18 residues. Looked up from germline, CDR1 is SGHNT and CDR2 is YYREEE (reference sequence). Trimming took 6 bases from V and 3 from J; bases not matched to a gene: 15. The chain's CDR3 is CASTKRDRGRFSDTEAFF. The CDR3 DNA reads TGTGCCAGCACAAAAAGGGACAGGGGGCGTTTTTCGGACACTGAAGCTTTCTTT.

The chain combines TRBV7-9 with TRBJ1-1; D unresolved. Germline V lookup: CDR1 SEHNR, CDR2 FQNEAQ (reference sequence). This CDR3 has 11 residues. Trimming cost V 9 bases and J 5 bases, with 10 bases left between them. This chain's CDR3 is CARLGVTEAFF. The CDR3 nucleotides are TGTGCCAGACTCGGGGTAACTGAAGCTTTCTTT.

The rearrangement uses TRBV5-1 and TRBJ1-6; D gene unclear. The V gene's germline CDR1 is SGHRS and CDR2 YFSETQ. The CDR3 covers 15 residues. V lost 2 bases to trimming and J lost 7 bases, with 13 bases between them. Here the CDR3 reads CASSFDGILNSPLHF. The CDR3, as DNA: TGCGCCAGCAGCTTTGACGGGATCCTAAATTCACCCCTCCACTTT.

This clone turned up a few times. The chain joins TRBV11-2 to TRBJ2-5; possibly TRBD2 for D (6 bases). The CDR3 has 15 residues. Germline V gene sequence: CDR1 SGHAT, CDR2 FQNNGV. V was trimmed by 2 bases and J by 5 bases, leaving 15 bases between them. CDR3 residues: CASSLPAGGVETQYF. In DNA form, the CDR3 reads TGTGCCAGCAGCTTACCGGCAGGAGGGGTCGAGACCCAGTACTTC.

The chain uses TRBV5-5 and TRBJ1-1; unclear D gene. This CDR3 is 15 amino acids long. V was shortened by 2 bases and J by 1 base, with 12 bases between the two germline ends. From germline, CDR1 is SGHKS and CDR2 YYEKEE (reference sequence). In nucleotides, the CDR3 is TGTGCCAGCAGCTTCGGCGGAGGGCGGAACACTGAAGCTTTCTTT. The encoded protein is CASSFGGGRNTEAFF.

This clone has just one count. The chain recombines TRBV6-4 with TRBJ2-1; 13 positions match TRBD2. Trimming at V came to 6 bases and at J to 5 bases, leaving 7 bases not matched to a gene. Germline V gene lookup returns CDR1 MRHNA and CDR2 SNTAGT. This CDR3 is built from 16 residues. CDR3 coding DNA: TGTGCCAGCAGCCCCGGGACTAGCGGGACGAACAATGAGCAGTTCTTC. Its protein product is CASSPGTSGTNNEQFF.

V and J are TRBV10-3 and TRBJ1-1, with 10 positions matching TRBD1. Germline CDR1 ENHRY, CDR2 SYGVKD. The CDR3 loop spans 15 amino acids. Unmatched junction bases numbered 4, after V lost 4 bases and J lost 2 bases. CDR3 loop: CAISAGTGDNTEAFF. The DNA of the CDR3 is TGTGCCATCAGTGCCGGGACAGGGGATAACACTGAAGCTTTCTTT.

The chain couples TRBV10-3 to TRBJ2-3; 11 positions match TRBD2. The CDR3 runs to 16 residues. Germline lookup yields CDR1 ENHRY and CDR2 SYGVKD. Germline trimming cut 5 bases from V and 2 bases from J; bases unmatched to any gene: 6. The CDR3 DNA reads TGTGCCATCAGTACCGGGACTAGCGGCCCCACAGATACGCAGTATTTT. This translates into CAISTGTSGPTDTQYF.

CDR3 coding DNA: TGTGCCATCAGTGAGACAGGACAGTTACAAGGCGAGCAGTACTTC. Translated: CAISETGQLQGEQYF. The chain has TRBV10-3 and TRBJ2-7; possibly TRBD1 for D (6 bases). Per the germline V gene, CDR1 is ENHRY and CDR2 is SYGVKD. This CDR3 spans 15 amino acids. The V end was cut by 2 bases, the J end by 6 bases, with 17 bases between.

The rearrangement links TRBV11-1 to TRBJ1-2; no firm D call. Germline V gives CDR1 SGHAT, CDR2 FQDESV (reference sequence). This CDR3 is 13 amino acids long. Between the trimmed V and J ends, which lost 1 base and 2 bases, there was a span of 5 bases. The DNA for the CDR3 is TGTGCCAGCAGCTTAGGACACAACTATGGCTACACCTTC. Translating gives CASSLGHNYGYTF.

The CDR3 loop is CASSLFRSGGLTGELFF. CDR3 in DNA: TGTGCCAGCAGCTTGTTTAGGAGCGGGGGCCTCACCGGGGAGCTGTTTTTT. J is TRBJ2-2 and V is TRBV5-4; TRBD2 aligns across 8 bases. This CDR3 is built from 17 residues. V was clipped by 1 base and J by 4 bases; unmatched bases: 9. Looked up from germline, CDR1 is SGHNT and CDR2 is YYREEE (reference sequence). Using reference TRBV5-4 and TRBJ2-2 for the parts outside the CDR3, the full variable domain is ETGVTQSPTHLIKTRGQQVTLRCSSQSGHNTVSWYQQALGQGPQFIFQYYREEENGRGNFPPRFSGLQFPNYSSELNVNALELDDSALYLCASSLFRSGGLTGELFFGEGSRLTVL.

The rearrangement joins TRBV5-1 to TRBJ2-5, with a weak D call TRBD1 (5 bases). This CDR3 comprises 14 residues. The V gene lost 1 base and the J gene lost 5 bases, with 12 bases spanning the gap. Germline CDR1 reads SGHRS; CDR2 reads YFSETQ. The DNA for the CDR3 is TGCGCCAGCAGCTTGTTGTTGTCAGGGGAGACCCAGTACTTC. Translation gives CASSLLLSGETQYF.

The chain combines TRBV11-1 with TRBJ2-3; 12 bases fit TRBD2. Looked up from germline, CDR1 is SGHAT and CDR2 is FQDESV (reference sequence). This CDR3 comprises 17 residues. The V and J ends lost 8 bases and 2 bases, in that order; junction bases with no gene match: 11. The CDR3 loop is CASAHPRTSGATDTQYF. As DNA, the CDR3 is TGTGCCAGCGCCCACCCCCGGACTAGCGGGGCCACAGATACGCAGTATTTT.

V gene TRBV30 combines with J gene TRBJ1-2; TRBD1 matches 7 bases. The CDR3 is 14 residues long. The V gene end was trimmed by 0 bases and the J gene end by 4 bases; junction bases not matched to a gene: 5. Germline assignment: CDR1 GTSNPN and CDR2 SVGIG (reference sequence). CDR3 amino acids: CAWSVRGTAYGYTF. CDR3 DNA sequence: TGTGCCTGGAGTGTACGGGGGACAGCCTATGGCTACACCTTC.